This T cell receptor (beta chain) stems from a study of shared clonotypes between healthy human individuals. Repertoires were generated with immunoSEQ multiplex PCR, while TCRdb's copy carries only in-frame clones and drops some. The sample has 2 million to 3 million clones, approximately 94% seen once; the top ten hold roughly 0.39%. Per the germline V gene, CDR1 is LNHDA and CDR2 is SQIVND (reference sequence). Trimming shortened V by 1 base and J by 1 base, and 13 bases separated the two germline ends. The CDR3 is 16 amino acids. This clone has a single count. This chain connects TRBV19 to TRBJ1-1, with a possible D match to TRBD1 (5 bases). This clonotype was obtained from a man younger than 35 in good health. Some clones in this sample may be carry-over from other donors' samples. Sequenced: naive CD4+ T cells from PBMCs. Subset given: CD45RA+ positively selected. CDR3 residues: CASSIGWGSANTEAFF. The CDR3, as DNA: TGTGCCAGTAGTATAGGGTGGGGGTCGGCGAACACTGAAGCTTTCTTT.